The 15 T cell receptor beta chains presented below share a single source sample, sequenced in a study of cytomegalovirus exposure and HLA in healthy donors. PCR used 60 Vbeta primers and 13 Jbeta primers. Libraries were prepared by immunoSEQ multiplex PCR; TCRdb keeps only in-frame clonotypes and omits some of them. This table holds roughly 140,000 clones, approximately 68% found once. Input material: PBMCs. Receptors originate from a man between 60 and 75 years old in good health and CMV-seronegative.

The CDR3 bases are TGTGCCAGTAGTATGCCGCAGGGGAGTGGGGTCGAGCAGTACTTC. Its translation: CASSMPQGSGVEQYF. The chain employs TRBV19 and TRBJ2-7; possible D gene TRBD1, 6 bases. The V gene lost 3 bases and the J gene lost 6 bases, with 18 bases spanning the gap. CDR1 LNHDA and CDR2 SQIVND come from the germline V gene (reference sequence). CDR3 size: 15 residues. The complete variable domain, with remaining parts taken from reference TRBV19 and TRBJ2-7, reads DGGITQSPKYLFRKEGQNVTLSCEQNLNHDAMYWYRQDPGQGLRLIYYSQIVNDFQKGDIAEGYSVSREKKESFPLTVTSAQKNPTAFYLCASSMPQGSGVEQYFGPGTRLTVT.

The chain is built from TRBV29-1 and TRBJ2-1, with TRBD2 matching over 13 bases. Germline CDR1 is SQVTM and CDR2 is ANQGSEA. CDR3 length equals 15 residues. The ends lost 4 bases at V and 5 bases at J; junction bases unmatched: 5. Here the CDR3 reads CSVAPGTSGNNEQFF. In DNA form, the CDR3 reads TGCAGCGTTGCCCCCGGGACTAGCGGGAACAATGAGCAGTTCTTC.

CDR3 nucleotide sequence: TGTGCCAGCAGTTCCGAGGACTCACCCCGGTTGAAACTGTTTTTT. It encodes CASSSEDSPRLKLFF. V and J are TRBV28 and TRBJ1-4; D ambiguous. V was pared by 4 bases and J by 11 bases, with 20 bases between. CDR3 length: 15 residues. CDR1 and CDR2 from the germline V gene are MDHEN and SYDVKM. Full variable domain (missing parts from reference TRBV28 and TRBJ1-4): DVKVTQSSRYLVKRTGEKVFLECVQDMDHENMFWYRQDPGLGLRLIYFSYDVKMKEKGDIPEGYSVSREKKERFSLILESASTNQTSMYLCASSSEDSPRLKLFFGSGTQLSVL.

This chain joins TRBV9 and TRBJ2-3, with D perhaps matching TRBD2 (5 bases). From germline, CDR1 is SGDLS and CDR2 YYNGEE. V was pared by 0 bases and J by 2 bases, with 16 bases between. The CDR3 length is 17 residues. The CDR3 DNA sequence: TGTGCCAGCAGCGTAGATCCCCGGACTTTCGCCACAGATACGCAGTATTTT. Encoded protein: CASSVDPRTFATDTQYF.

This clone has just a few counts. This sample includes further DNA sequences coding for the same CDR3. The rearrangement links TRBV5-1 to TRBJ2-7; 13 nucleotides line up with TRBD2. V lost 3 bases, J lost 2 bases, and 2 bases stayed unmatched. This CDR3 region has 15 residues. Germline CDR1 reads SGHRS; CDR2 reads YFSETQ. CDR3: CASSWGTSGTYEQYF. In nucleotides, the CDR3 is TGCGCCAGCAGCTGGGGGACTAGCGGGACCTACGAGCAGTACTTC.

The J gene is TRBJ1-5, the V gene TRBV27; the D gene is possibly TRBD1 (5 bases). This CDR3 contains 14 residues. Between the trimmed V and J ends, which lost 4 bases and 7 bases, there was a span of 14 bases. Germline CDR1 and CDR2: MNHEY and SMNVEV (reference sequence). DNA of the CDR3: TGTGCCAGCAGTTCCGCAGGGTCTCGGCAGCCCCAGCATTTT. Translating it yields CASSSAGSRQPQHF.

The chain recombines TRBV5-1 with TRBJ1-5; D not certain. The CDR3 has 15 amino acids. V was cut by 0 bases and J by 0 bases, with 7 bases left in between. In germline, CDR1 is SGHRS, CDR2 YFSETQ. This CDR3 reads CASSLGGNSNQPQHF. For the CDR3, the DNA is TGCGCCAGCAGCTTGGGCGGGAATAGCAATCAGCCCCAGCATTTT.

The CDR3 loop is CASSPGQYGYTF. In DNA form, the CDR3 reads TGTGCCAGCAGCCCCGGACAGTATGGCTACACCTTC. The J gene is TRBJ1-2, the V gene TRBV9, with D perhaps matching TRBD1 (6 bases). V dropped 4 bases and J dropped 5 bases, with 9 bases sitting between them. Per the germline V gene, CDR1 is SGDLS and CDR2 is YYNGEE. The CDR3 spans 12 residues.

This clone has just a few counts. Different DNA sequences within this sample yield the same CDR3. V usage is TRBV4-2 and J usage is TRBJ2-7; 7 nucleotides line up with TRBD1. CDR3 length equals 12 residues. The V and J ends lost 3 bases and 7 bases, in that order; junction bases with no gene match: 3. In germline, CDR1 is LGHNA, CDR2 YNFKEQ. The CDR3 bases are TGTGCCAGCAGCCACCCGACAGGGGAGCAGTACTTC. Translation: CASSHPTGEQYF.

This chain joins TRBV7-9 and TRBJ2-3; 9 bases match TRBD1. This CDR3 region has 16 residues. Germline assignment: CDR1 SEHNR and CDR2 FQNEAQ (reference sequence). J lost 2 bases, V lost 11 bases, and 14 bases had no gene match. CDR3 region: CAVTEGQGEVTDTQYF. The CDR3 region has the DNA TGTGCCGTCACGGAGGGACAGGGAGAAGTCACAGATACGCAGTATTTT. Drawing the rest from reference TRBV7-9 and TRBJ2-3, the complete variable domain is DTGVSQNPRHKITKRGQNVTFRCDPISEHNRLYWYRQTLGQGPEFLTYFQNEAQLEKSRLLSDRFSAERPKGSFSTLEIQRTEQGDSAMYLCAVTEGQGEVTDTQYFGPGTRLTVL.

This clone was observed a handful of times. This chain joins TRBV29-1 and TRBJ1-2; D is unclear. The germline CDR1 and CDR2 sequences are SQVTM and ANQGSEA. The CDR3 spans 14 residues. The ends were cut back, 0 bases at V and 8 bases at J, with 16 bases in the middle. This chain's CDR3 is CSVEDGGGLGGYTF. The CDR3 DNA is TGCAGCGTTGAAGATGGTGGAGGGCTCGGGGGCTACACCTTC. Filled out from reference TRBV29-1 and TRBJ1-2, the complete variable domain reads SAVISQKPSRDICQRGTSLTIQCQVDSQVTMMFWYRQQPGQSLTLIATANQGSEATYESGFVIDKFPISRPNLTFSTLTVSNMSPEDSSIYLCSVEDGGGLGGYTFGSGTRLTVV.

The genes are TRBV6-4 and TRBJ1-1, with TRBD1 identical over 10 bases. This CDR3 spans 15 amino acids. V shed 5 bases and J 4 bases; nucleotides not matched to a gene: 7. Germline V gives CDR1 MRHNA, CDR2 SNTAGT. CDR3 nucleotide sequence: TGTGCCAGCAGTAAGGACAGGGGGGACCTCACTGAAGCTTTCTTT. Its translation is CASSKDRGDLTEAFF.

In the case of this clone: Other DNA sequences in the sample encode the same CDR3. The genes are TRBV5-1 and TRBJ2-3, with TRBD2 identical over 11 bases. The CDR3 sequence is 17 residues long. The V segment lost 2 bases and the J segment 1 base; nucleotides outside the gene matches: 6. Germline lookup yields CDR1 SGHRS and CDR2 YFSETQ. The CDR3 DNA sequence: TGCGCCAGCAGCTTTTTAGGGACTAGCGGTCGCACAGATACGCAGTATTTT. Its protein product is CASSFLGTSGRTDTQYF.

This chain links TRBV9 with TRBJ2-3; D is unclear. Germline V gene lookup returns CDR1 SGDLS and CDR2 YYNGEE. V gave up 0 bases and J gave up 4 bases, with 6 bases separating them. CDR3 length: 13 residues. The DNA for the CDR3 is TGTGCCAGCAGCGTAGTTGGAGCAGATACGCAGTATTTT. Its protein is CASSVVGADTQYF. The full variable domain, its missing parts supplied by reference TRBV9 and TRBJ2-3, is DSGVTQTPKHLITATGQRVTLRCSPRSGDLSVYWYQQSLDQGLQFLIQYYNGEERAKGNILERFSAQQFPDLHSELNLSSLELGDSALYFCASSVVGADTQYFGPGTRLTVL.

The table lists this clone with a count of one. The V gene is TRBV27, the J gene TRBJ2-5; maybe TRBD1 (6 bases). Between the trimmed V and J ends, which lost 3 bases and 7 bases, there was a span of 12 bases. Germline V gives CDR1 MNHEY, CDR2 SMNVEV (reference sequence). The CDR3 runs to 13 residues. CDR3 in amino acids: CASSFTQGGTQYF. CDR3 sequence (DNA): TGTGCCAGCAGTTTTACACAGGGTGGGACCCAGTACTTC.